These T cell receptor beta chains were read from a single sample in a study of OX40 agonist ivuxolimab in advanced cancers. Only in-frame clones appear in the TCRdb table, and some are missing; sequencing was by immunoSEQ multiplex PCR. The repertoire holds 120,000 or so clones, with over 85% as singletons. Sequenced material: CD4+ or CD8+ T cells sorted from blood, taken in a trial of the OX40 agonist ivuxolimab. These receptor sequences come from an adult with an advanced solid tumor such as melanoma, head and neck, liver or kidney cancer. CDR3s include the opening cysteine and the closing phenylalanine or tryptophan. Only part of the rows carry a size: once, few, many, or a class if the clone is expanded.

once TRBJ1-1 TRBV4-1 CASRLGQGAPNTEAFF
- TRBJ2-5 TRBV5-1 CASGHPGGIQETQYF
- TRBJ1-2 TRBV14 CASSLRQEAYGYTF
- TRBJ2-3 TRBV12-5 CASGQGQSDTQYF
- TRBJ2-3 TRBV6-5 CASQRPNRGADTQYF
- TRBJ1-3 TRBV27 CASSSSAGNTIYF
- TRBJ2-5 TRBV7-9 CASSLNSGFAETQYF
- TRBJ1-1 TRBV28 CASSFQGDTEAFF
- TRBJ2-3 TRBV28 CASSLSGDTQYF
few TRBJ2-7 TRBV2 CASVGGGPYEQYF
- TRBJ2-1 TRBV11-2 CASSLTGEQFF
- TRBJ2-2 TRBV27 CASSWDRGPTGELFF
- TRBJ2-3 TRBV6-5 CASSLGGRTDTQYF
- TRBJ1-1 TRBV6-5 CASTETGGRTEAFF
- TRBJ1-1 TRBV28 CASSLGTRRDTEAFF
once TRBJ2-3 TRBV6-5 CASSRGAASTDTQYF
once TRBJ2-3 TRBV6-6 CASSRLAGGTDTQYF
- TRBJ1-2 TRBV14 CASSQGLQVNYGYTF
- TRBJ1-1 TRBV28 CASSFYPTEAFF
- TRBJ1-5 TRBV19 CASSIQGVLETQPQHF
- TRBJ1-4 TRBV19 CASSIDRATKLFF
- TRBJ2-2 TRBV9 CASSRTSGRTDLTSGELFF
few TRBJ2-1 TRBV25-1 CASGPVGTSYNEQFF
- TRBJ1-5 TRBV27 CASSLQGDNQPQHF
- TRBJ2-7 TRBV6-5 CASTGTNSYEQYF
- TRBJ2-3 TRBV7-9 CASGNQGGTDTQYF
- TRBJ2-3 TRBV2 CASTDTSGGTDTQYF
- TRBJ2-2 TRBV11-2 CASSQPGQGTGELFF
- TRBJ1-6 TRBV7-3 CASSLHPGQGIQNSPLHF
- TRBJ1-5 TRBV29-1 CSVQTGLNQPQHF
- TRBJ1-2 TRBV20-1 CSASGLGGYTF
- TRBJ2-5 TRBV6-6 CASSSGLAGETQYF
- TRBJ2-4 TRBV5-1 CASSPGDGNIQYF
- TRBJ2-1 TRBV7-3 CASSRSAGEGNNEQFF
once TRBJ2-3 TRBV11-2 CASRTSGTDTQYF
- TRBJ2-1 TRBV6-6 CASSLTVYNEQFF
- TRBJ2-7 TRBV7-9 CASTRTESSYEQYF
- TRBJ2-7 TRBV5-1 CASSKLGGDEQYF
- TRBJ1-1 TRBV20-1 CSASFRGEAFF
- TRBJ2-3 TRBV5-1 CASRPSGRATDTQYF
- TRBJ1-1 TRBV28 CASLVGAEAFF
- TRBJ1-1 TRBV6-1 CASSEWTGNTEAFF
- TRBJ1-5 TRBV28 CASSRDRGSNQPQHF
- TRBJ2-1 TRBV28 CASRPRLRGSYNEQFF
- TRBJ1-4 TRBV2 CACKETGSNEKLFF
- TRBJ2-1 TRBV10-3 CAISESNRDGYNEQFF
- TRBJ2-7 TRBV28 CASSFPGTSGGGYEQYF
- TRBJ2-7 TRBV5-6 CASSVGLASSYEQYF
once TRBJ1-3 TRBV19 CASTMGSSGNTIYF
- TRBJ2-7 TRBV11-2 CASSLRGQSYEQYF
- TRBJ1-5 TRBV19 CASSWDGYNQPQHF
- TRBJ2-5 TRBV29-1 CSVEERVGTQYF
- TRBJ2-2 TRBV4-1 CASSQGYNTGELFF
- TRBJ1-6 TRBV5-4 CASSPGQYNSPLHF
- TRBJ2-7 TRBV14 CASSDTILPGGAQYF